This T cell receptor (beta chain) was found in a study of blood T cell repertoires in COVID-19. TCRdb's table, derived via immunoSEQ multiplex PCR, lists solely in-frame clones and lacks some. The table has 140,000 to 150,000 clones, 86% seen once. This clone was counted a few times. The V gene's germline CDR1 is SGHTA and CDR2 FQGNSA. V lost 2 bases, J lost 9 bases, and 2 bases stayed unmatched. The CDR3 has 13 amino acids. This TCR derives from a man aged 50-60 years who had recovered from COVID-19. Sequenced: PBMCs or T cells enriched from blood (not recorded which). The chain has TRBV7-2 and TRBJ2-1; 9 nucleotides align to TRBD1. The CDR3 DNA reads as TGTGCCAGCAGCTTAAGGGGACAGGGTGAGCAGTTCTTC. Translating it yields CASSLRGQGEQFF. The entire variable domain, with the rest obtained from reference TRBV7-2 and TRBJ2-1, is as follows: GAGVSQSPSNKVTEKGKDVELRCDPISGHTALYWYRQSLGQGLEFLIYFQGNSAPDKSGLPSDRFSAERTGGSVSTLTIQRTQQEDSAVYLCASSLRGQGEQFFGPGTRLTVL.